The present entry profiles one T cell receptor beta chain with its context. The data belong to a study of PD-1 and CTLA-4 blockade in melanoma. Germline CDR1 is SGHDN and CDR2 is FVKESK. V dropped 3 bases and J dropped 3 bases, with 11 bases sitting between them. The CDR3 has 14 residues. The assay was immunoSEQ multiplex PCR, and TCRdb's table has in-frame clones only and misses some. Among about 28,000 clones listed, less than 95% were seen once. The sequencing here drew on CD8+ T cells from peripheral blood, taken from a patient given anti-PD-1 treatment. The chain employs TRBV14 and TRBJ2-5; D gene unclear. The clonotype was recovered from a human donor with melanoma. The CDR3 spells CASSQLGKEETQYF. In DNA, the CDR3 is TGTGCCAGCAGCCAGTTGGGGAAAGAAGAGACCCAGTACTTC. Full variable domain (outside the CDR3, taken from reference TRBV14 and TRBJ2-5): EAGVTQFPSHSVIEKGQTVTLRCDPISGHDNLYWYRRVMGKEIKFLLHFVKESKQDESGMPNNRFLAERTGGTYSTLKVQPAELEDSGVYFCASSQLGKEETQYFGPGTRLLVL.